The 8 T cell receptor beta chains in this list originate from one sample, sequenced in a study of blood T cell repertoires in COVID-19. Libraries were prepared by immunoSEQ multiplex PCR; TCRdb keeps only in-frame clonotypes and omits some of them. The sample comprises some 140,000 clones, 85% to 90% of which are singletons, and around 20% rests with the top ten. Specimen: peripheral blood. Source of these receptors: a man in his fifties with active or convalescent COVID-19.

The V gene is TRBV2, the J gene TRBJ1-1; 7 bases are shared with TRBD1. This CDR3 region has 14 residues. With 6 bases clipped from V and 4 bases from J, the junction kept 8 bases outside the gene matches. CDR1 and CDR2 from the germline V gene are SNHLY and FYNNEI. CDR3 coding DNA: TGTGCCAGCAGAAGGGAGACAGGGAGCACTGAAGCTTTCTTT. This codes for CASRRETGSTEAFF.

This chain connects TRBV5-1 to TRBJ1-3; D not resolved. CDR1 and CDR2 from the germline V gene are SGHRS and YFSETQ. Trimming took off 0 bases at V and 1 base at J, with 8 bases between the two ends. The CDR3 runs 15 residues. CDR3 nucleotides: TGCGCCAGCAGCTTGGATGCAGCGTCTGGAAACACCATATATTTT. Encoded protein: CASSLDAASGNTIYF.

The CDR3 bases are TGTGCCAGCAGTAAATCGGACAGACTTAATTCACCCCTCCACTTT. Its protein product is CASSKSDRLNSPLHF. This chain uses TRBV6-5 with TRBJ1-6; a possible D gene is TRBD1 (6 bases). CDR1 and CDR2 (germline): MNHEY, SVGAGI. V was cut by 5 bases and J by 6 bases, with 14 bases left in between. This CDR3 has 15 amino acids.

The V call is TRBV3-1 (or the pseudogene TRBV3-2), the J call TRBJ2-2; D is possibly TRBD2 (6 bases). Germline loops: CDR1 LGHDT, CDR2 YNNKEL (reference sequence). The V end lost 2 bases, the J end lost 3 bases, and 10 bases lay between the germline ends. This CDR3 has 15 residues. Written as DNA, the CDR3 is TGTGCCAGCAGCCAAAGCGGGCCATACACCGGGGAGCTGTTTTTT. Encoded protein: CASSQSGPYTGELFF.

The genes are TRBV9 and TRBJ1-6; D not certain. The germline CDR1 and CDR2 sequences are SGDLS and YYNGEE. V lost 0 bases to trimming and J lost 6 bases, with 10 bases between them. The length of the CDR3 is 15 residues. CDR3 DNA sequence: TGTGCCAGCAGCGTAGCGCGGCAGCCTAATTCACCCCTCCACTTT. It translates to CASSVARQPNSPLHF. The full variable domain, with the rest looked up from reference TRBV9 and TRBJ1-6, is DSGVTQTPKHLITATGQRVTLRCSPRSGDLSVYWYQQSLDQGLQFLIQYYNGEERAKGNILERFSAQQFPDLHSELNLSSLELGDSALYFCASSVARQPNSPLHFGNGTRLTVT.

The V gene is TRBV2, the J gene TRBJ1-6, with 11 bases that match TRBD1. The CDR3 is 14 amino acids. The trim removed 8 bases at V and 10 bases at J, leaving 7 bases unmatched. The V gene's germline CDR1 is SNHLY and CDR2 FYNNEI. CDR3 sequence reads: CASGMDRGRSPLHF. The CDR3 nucleotides read TGTGCCAGCGGAATGGACAGGGGGCGGTCACCCCTCCACTTT.

This chain links TRBV4-2 with TRBJ2-6; 11 bases are a match to TRBD2. Germline assignment: CDR1 LGHNA and CDR2 YNFKEQ. The CDR3 contains 19 residues. The V segment lost 3 bases and the J segment 2 bases; nucleotides outside the gene matches: 9. CDR3 in amino acids: CASSQEWGLAATGANVLTF. The CDR3 region has the DNA TGTGCCAGCAGCCAGGAATGGGGACTAGCGGCGACTGGGGCCAACGTCCTGACTTTC.

This clone showed up just a few times. The gene calls are TRBV6-6 and TRBJ2-3; 7 nucleotides agree with TRBD1. This CDR3 has 13 amino acids. J was trimmed by 5 bases and V by 6 bases; bases with no gene match: 5. Germline CDR1 and CDR2: MNHNY and SVGAGI (reference sequence). This CDR3 is CASRHRGEDTQYF. CDR3 coding DNA: TGTGCCAGCAGACACAGGGGTGAAGATACGCAGTATTTT.